This T cell receptor beta chain comes out of a study of technical replicates of blood from four donors. Sequencing used immunoSEQ multiplex PCR; TCRdb keeps in-frame clones, though not all of them. The sample has just under 100,000 clones; roughly 96% are singletons. CDR1 and CDR2 (germline): MNHEY, SMNVEV (reference sequence). V lost 5 bases to trimming and J lost 8 bases, with 15 bases between them. The length of the CDR3 is 14 residues. The chain has TRBV27 and TRBJ1-4; D unclear. The sequenced sample was T cells isolated from PBMCs. The TCR comes from a human donor in good health. The CDR3 DNA reads TGTGCCAGCAGTCCGGAGGGTGGGATGGAAAAACTGTTTTTT. This translates into CASSPEGGMEKLFF. The entire variable domain, with the rest obtained from reference TRBV27 and TRBJ1-4, is as follows: EAQVTQNPRYLITVTGKKLTVTCSQNMNHEYMSWYRQDPGLGLRQIYYSMNVEVTDKGDVPEGYKVSRKEKRNFPLILESPSPNQTSLYFCASSPEGGMEKLFFGSGTQLSVL.